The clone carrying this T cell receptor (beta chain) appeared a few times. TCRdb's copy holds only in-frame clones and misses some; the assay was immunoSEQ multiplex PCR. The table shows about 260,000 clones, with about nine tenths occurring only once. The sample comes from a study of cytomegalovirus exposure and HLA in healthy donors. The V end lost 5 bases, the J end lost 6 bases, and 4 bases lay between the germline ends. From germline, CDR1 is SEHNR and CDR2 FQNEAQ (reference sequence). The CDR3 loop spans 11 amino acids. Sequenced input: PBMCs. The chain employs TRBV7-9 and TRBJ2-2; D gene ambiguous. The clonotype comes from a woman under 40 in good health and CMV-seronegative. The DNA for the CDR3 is TGTGCCAGCAGCCCGGCCGGGGAGCTGTTTTTT. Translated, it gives CASSPAGELFF.